This entry features one T cell receptor (beta chain) sequence. Its antigen is not known. The CDR3 consists of 15 residues. Trimming took off 10 bases at V and 3 bases at J, with 19 bases between the two ends. CDR1 LNHDA and CDR2 SQIVND come from the germline V gene (reference sequence). This sample was taken from a study of radiotherapy plus CTLA-4 blockade in lung cancer. Libraries were prepared by immunoSEQ multiplex PCR; TCRdb keeps only in-frame clonotypes and omits some of them. The sample carries about 45,000 clones, less than 85% recorded once. General study results and limits: Increased serum interferon-beta after radiation also reportedly predicted response strongly. Following radiotherapy plus ipilimumab, tumor-derived TCR clones expanded in the blood.

The chain joins TRBV19 to TRBJ1-5; a weak D match, TRBD1 (6 bases). This TCR was recovered from a human donor with non-small cell lung cancer who had stable disease on radiotherapy plus ipilimumab. The specimen was peripheral blood, collected from a patient treated with radiotherapy plus ipilimumab. CDR3 nucleotides: TGTGCCACCCGCAGGGGAGGTCAGCCCAATCAGCCCCAGCATTTT. It is translated as CATRRGGQPNQPQHF.